Below, 32 T cell receptor beta chains from the same sample are listed, as sequenced in a study of cytomegalovirus exposure and HLA in healthy donors (dated 2017 in TCRdb). The library was produced with the immunoSEQ multiplex PCR assay. For the multiplex PCR, a mixture combining 60 forward primers for TCR Vbeta segments and 13 reverse primers for TCR Jbeta segments was used. The table comes from immuneACCESS by way of TCRdb, which keeps in-frame sequences with V and J called. Part of the clones is missing from these tables; in studies checked, under half for an unresolved V gene and the rest for unknown reasons. The sample table contains 200,000 to 250,000 clones; only one count was recorded for more than 75% of them. The ten largest clones capture over 1% of the sample. The sequenced sample consisted of PBMCs. Source of these receptors: a human donor in good health.

The chain's CDR3 is CASRGLAESSYNEQFF. CDR3 sequence (DNA): TGTGCCAGTAGGGGACTAGCGGAGAGCTCCTACAATGAGCAGTTCTTC. V is TRBV19 and J is TRBJ2-1, with TRBD2 matching 11 bases. This CDR3 contains 16 residues. Germline assignment: CDR1 LNHDA and CDR2 SQIVND (reference sequence). J gave up 0 bases and V 6 bases, and 4 bases lay outside the gene matches.

The chain recombines TRBV18 with TRBJ2-4; 15 nucleotides agree with TRBD2. The CDR3 runs 17 residues. Germline V lookup: CDR1 KGHSH, CDR2 LQKENI. After removal of 6 bases from V and 0 bases from J, the junction contained 3 bases not matched to a gene. The CDR3 DNA is TGTGCCAGCTCGGGACTAGCGGGAGGCCTAGCCAAAAACATTCAGTACTTC. Translating it yields CASSGLAGGLAKNIQYF.

This clone was observed a single time. This chain uses TRBV11-1 with TRBJ2-2; D perhaps matches TRBD2 (7 bases). Trimming took off 2 bases at V and 4 bases at J, with 14 bases between the two ends. CDR1 is SGHAT and CDR2 is FQDESV in the germline V gene (reference sequence). The CDR3 contains 16 residues. CDR3 in amino acids: CASSLSQGGGTGELFF. The DNA for the CDR3 is TGTGCCAGCAGCTTATCACAGGGAGGGGGCACCGGGGAGCTGTTTTTT.

This clone has only a few counts. The chain has TRBV5-1 and TRBJ2-1; 10 nucleotides line up with TRBD2. V lost 4 bases to trimming and J lost 6 bases; unmatched junction nucleotides: 7. The CDR3 is 15 residues long. Per germline, CDR1 SGHRS and CDR2 YFSETQ. CDR3: CASSRAGGPGNEQFF. CDR3 DNA: TGCGCCAGCAGCCGAGCGGGAGGGCCAGGCAATGAGCAGTTCTTC.

This chain uses TRBV2 with TRBJ2-1; 11 bases fit TRBD2. The CDR3 is 16 residues long. Trimming cost V 8 bases and J 8 bases; bases outside gene matches: 14. Germline V lookup: CDR1 SNHLY, CDR2 FYNNEI. The CDR3 here is CASGELAGGRFDEQFF. The CDR3, as DNA: TGTGCCAGCGGGGAATTAGCGGGGGGGCGGTTCGATGAGCAGTTCTTC.

This clone was found a few times. The CDR3 sequence: CATQDRLNTEAFF. The CDR3 DNA reads TGTGCCACCCAAGACAGGCTGAACACTGAAGCTTTCTTT. The rearrangement joins TRBV10-3 to TRBJ1-1, with a possible D match to TRBD1 (6 bases). The V and J ends lost 10 bases and 0 bases respectively, with 12 bases between them. The CDR3 extends over 13 amino acids. Germline-derived CDR1 and CDR2 are ENHRY and SYGVKD.

In its sample, this clone was seen a few times. This chain joins TRBV18 and TRBJ2-7, with D possibly matching TRBD2 (6 bases). The length of the CDR3 is 14 residues. Germline loops: CDR1 KGHSH, CDR2 LQKENI. The V and J ends lost 6 bases and 0 bases respectively, with 12 bases between them. CDR3 sequence: CASSVGGSSYEQYF. The CDR3 DNA reads TGTGCCAGCTCTGTGGGAGGAAGCTCCTACGAGCAGTACTTC.

This chain connects TRBV23-1 to TRBJ2-7, with TRBD1 identical over 8 bases. Being an ORF, TRBV23-1 has a function that is uncertain. The CDR3 is 15 residues long. V trimming: 6 bases; J trimming: 5 bases; junction bases outside the gene matches: 12. CDR3 sequence: CASSLTGQEVNEQYF. As DNA, the CDR3 is TGCGCCAGCAGCCTAACGGGACAGGAGGTCAACGAGCAGTACTTC.

The chain has TRBV7-3 and TRBJ1-2; no firm D call. The CDR3 loop spans 14 amino acids. V lost 8 bases, J lost 7 bases, and 20 bases lay in between. Germline V gene data show CDR1 as SGHTA and CDR2 as FQGTGA. The CDR3, as DNA: TGTGCCAGCGGGCAGGCAGGCTTCACGCCTGGCTACACCTTC. Amino acids: CASGQAGFTPGYTF. Supplemented by reference TRBV7-3 and TRBJ1-2, the full variable domain reads GAGVSQTPSNKVTEKGKYVELRCDPISGHTALYWYRQSLGQGPEFLIYFQGTGAADDSGLPNDRFFAVRPEGSVSTLKIQRTERGDSAVYLCASGQAGFTPGYTFGSGTRLTVV.

V and J are TRBV30 and TRBJ2-1; TRBD2 matches at 7 bases. Trimming at V came to 0 bases and at J to 1 base, leaving 3 bases not matched to a gene. CDR1 is GTSNPN and CDR2 is SVGIG in the germline V gene (reference sequence). CDR3 length: 15 residues. CDR3 sequence (DNA): TGTGCCTGGAGTGTATCTAGCGGATCCTACAATGAGCAGTTCTTC. This encodes CAWSVSSGSYNEQFF.

DNA of the CDR3: TGTGCCATCAGTGAATTGACAGGGGGAAACGAGCAGTACTTC. Protein product: CAISELTGGNEQYF. The chain is built from TRBV10-3 and TRBJ2-7; 9 positions agree with TRBD1. The CDR3 extends over 14 amino acids. Losses at the gene ends were 3 bases for V and 5 bases for J; bases not matched to a gene: 5. CDR1 is ENHRY and CDR2 is SYGVKD in the germline V gene.

The chain combines TRBV28 with TRBJ2-5, with 14 positions matching TRBD2. With 5 bases clipped from V and 3 bases from J, the junction kept 2 bases outside the gene matches. The CDR3 is 15 residues long. Germline V CDR1 and CDR2: MDHEN, SYDVKM. The CDR3 nucleotides read TGTGCCAGCAGTCCGGGACTAGCGGGAGAAGAGACCCAGTACTTC. Amino acids: CASSPGLAGEETQYF.

The chain couples TRBV25-1 to TRBJ1-4; TRBD1 matches at 7 bases. Germline-derived CDR1 and CDR2 are MGHDK and SYGVNS. The CDR3 runs to 13 residues. V dropped 6 bases and J dropped 7; count of bases not matched to a gene: 5. CDR3 nucleotides: TGTGCCAGCAGGCAGCAGGGGGGTGAAAAACTGTTTTTT. Translating it yields CASRQQGGEKLFF.

J is TRBJ2-7 and V is TRBV2; 12 bases fit TRBD2. The CDR3 runs to 16 residues. Germline V gene data show CDR1 as SNHLY and CDR2 as FYNNEI. V was clipped by 7 bases and J by 1 base; unmatched bases: 8. In DNA, the CDR3 is TGTGCCAGCACCTTGGGACTAGCGGGCGGATCCTACGAGCAGTACTTC. Its protein is CASTLGLAGGSYEQYF.

The J gene is TRBJ2-3, the V gene TRBV10-1; TRBD2 might be the D (5 bases). This CDR3 spans 15 amino acids. Germline V CDR1 and CDR2: WNHNN, SYGVQD (reference sequence). V lost 3 bases and J lost 0, with 10 bases in between. As DNA, the CDR3 is TGCGCCAGCAGTGATGGGCTAGCAAGCACAGATACGCAGTATTTT. Its translation is CASSDGLASTDTQYF.

V usage is TRBV7-2 and J usage is TRBJ2-7; 12 positions agree with TRBD2. The length of the CDR3 is 16 residues. V trimming: 2 bases; J trimming: 3 bases; junction bases outside the gene matches: 5. Germline-derived CDR1 and CDR2 are SGHTA and FQGNSA. This chain's CDR3 is CASSLSPSGRGYEQYF. The CDR3 DNA is TGTGCCAGCAGCTTAAGCCCTAGCGGGAGGGGCTACGAGCAGTACTTC.

This clone occurred a few times. This sample also contains other DNA sequences that code for the same CDR3. The chain combines TRBV29-1 with TRBJ2-3; tentatively, D is TRBD2 (5 bases). Germline V lookup: CDR1 SQVTM, CDR2 ANQGSEA. The V end lost 3 bases, the J end lost 0 bases, and 7 bases lay between the germline ends. This CDR3 has 13 residues. The DNA of the CDR3 is TGCAGCGTTGACGAGGGAAGCACAGATACGCAGTATTTT. Protein: CSVDEGSTDTQYF.

This rearrangement joins TRBV19 to TRBJ2-7, with D uncertain. V was cut by 5 bases and J by 1 base, with 12 bases left in between. Germline-derived CDR1 and CDR2 are LNHDA and SQIVND (reference sequence). The CDR3 runs 14 residues. This CDR3 reads CASSQRQTSYEQYF. The DNA for the CDR3 is TGTGCCAGTAGTCAACGGCAGACTTCCTACGAGCAGTACTTC.

The chain has TRBV6-5 and TRBJ2-7, with TRBD2 as a possible D gene (7 bases). V was trimmed by 10 bases and J by 5 bases, leaving 24 bases between them. Per the germline V gene, CDR1 is MNHEY and CDR2 is SVGAGI. This CDR3 has 15 residues. The CDR3 sequence: CATRLRPDGGHEQYF. Written as DNA, the CDR3 is TGTGCCACCCGTTTACGACCCGACGGGGGGCACGAGCAGTACTTC.

The gene calls are TRBV29-1 and TRBJ2-1; 9 bases align to TRBD2. The germline V gene encodes CDR1 SQVTM and CDR2 ANQGSEA. This CDR3 region has 15 residues. With V trimmed by 4 bases and J by 10 bases, 14 bases remained unmatched. This CDR3 is CSVAVGAGGLLEQFF. The CDR3 region has the DNA TGCAGCGTTGCCGTTGGGGCGGGAGGGTTGTTGGAGCAGTTCTTC.

The sample holds one count of this clone. This sequence joins TRBV6-5 and TRBJ2-1; 11 bases agree with TRBD2. The CDR3 loop spans 14 amino acids. In germline, CDR1 is MNHEY, CDR2 SVGAGI. Trimming cost V 7 bases and J 9 bases; bases outside gene matches: 8. This chain's CDR3 is CASKKLAGEGEQFF. DNA of the CDR3: TGTGCCAGCAAGAAACTAGCGGGAGAAGGTGAGCAGTTCTTC.

The table lists this clone with a few counts. The chain carries TRBV7-3 and TRBJ2-2; D might be TRBD2 (6 bases). V shed 4 bases and J shed 8 bases, with 14 bases lying between them. The CDR3 loop spans 14 amino acids. Germline V lookup: CDR1 SGHTA, CDR2 FQGTGA. The CDR3 is CASSSGLLGGELFF. The CDR3 nucleotides are TGTGCCAGCAGCTCGGGACTTTTAGGTGGGGAGCTGTTTTTT.

A remark on this clone: A read error may produce the germline difference seen at one junction end. This chain joins TRBV14 and TRBJ2-2, with D tentatively TRBD2 (7 bases). The CDR3 runs 15 residues. Germline assignment: CDR1 SGHDN and CDR2 FVKESK. The CDR3 loop is CASSQDPGGTRELFF. The DNA for the CDR3 is TGTGCCAGCAGCCAAGATCCGGGGGGCACCCGGGAGCTGTTTTTT.

This clone was detected once. DNA for the CDR3: TGCGCCAGCAGCACCCAACAGGGGCAGGGAAACACCATATATTTT. It translates to CASSTQQGQGNTIYF. The J gene is TRBJ1-3, the V gene TRBV4-1; the match to TRBD1 covers 7 bases. Germline V lookup: CDR1 MGHRA, CDR2 YSYEKL. CDR3 length: 15 amino acids. The trim removed 5 bases at V and 4 bases at J, leaving 8 bases unmatched.

The chain carries TRBV11-2 and TRBJ2-7, with TRBD2 as a possible D gene (6 bases). The CDR3 spans 12 residues. V lost 1 base to trimming and J lost 6 bases, with 7 bases between them. In germline, CDR1 is SGHAT, CDR2 FQNNGV. CDR3 coding DNA: TGTGCCAGCAGCTTAGTCGGGAGCGAGCAGTACTTC. Translating it yields CASSLVGSEQYF.

The V and J genes are TRBV27 and TRBJ1-1, with a weak D call TRBD1 (6 bases). Germline V gives CDR1 MNHEY, CDR2 SMNVEV (reference sequence). V was shortened by 5 bases and J by 1 base, with 23 bases between the two germline ends. This CDR3 comprises 18 residues. In nucleotides, the CDR3 is TGTGCCAGCAGTCCCCTACAGGGAATGATATTTGGGAACACTGAAGCTTTCTTT. It encodes CASSPLQGMIFGNTEAFF.

The J gene is TRBJ2-7, the V gene TRBV7-2, with 8 bases lining up with TRBD1. From germline, CDR1 is SGHTA and CDR2 FQGNSA. The CDR3 contains 14 residues. Germline trimming cut 1 base from V and 2 bases from J; bases unmatched to any gene: 1. This chain's CDR3 is CASSLVQGAYEQYF. CDR3 DNA: TGTGCCAGCAGCTTAGTACAGGGGGCCTACGAGCAGTACTTC. The full variable domain, in which reference TRBV7-2 and TRBJ2-7 provide the parts outside the CDR3, is GAGVSQSPSNKVTEKGKDVELRCDPISGHTALYWYRQSLGQGLEFLIYFQGNSAPDKSGLPSDRFSAERTGGSVSTLTIQRTQQEDSAVYLCASSLVQGAYEQYFGPGTRLTVT.

This chain connects TRBV6-5 to TRBJ2-5; a possible D gene is TRBD2 (6 bases). Matching the DNA end better, TRBJ2-7 makes the J call doubtful. Germline values: CDR1 MNHEY, CDR2 SVGAGI. CDR3 length: 15 amino acids. For the CDR3, the DNA is TGTGCCAGCAGTTACGATGGACTAACAAACTACGAGCAGTACTTC. Translating gives CASSYDGLTNYEQYF.

This chain joins TRBV7-6 and TRBJ1-1; maybe TRBD1 (5 bases). The CDR3 spans 12 residues. V gave up 5 bases and J gave up 6 bases, with 10 bases separating them. The germline V gene encodes CDR1 SGHVS and CDR2 FNYEAQ. Written as DNA, the CDR3 is TGTGCCAGCAGCCCGGGGGGATCTGAAGCTTTCTTT. This gives the protein CASSPGGSEAFF.

The V gene is TRBV6-5, the J gene TRBJ2-7, with 8 bases lining up with TRBD2. In germline, CDR1 is MNHEY, CDR2 SVGAGI. Losses at the gene ends were 6 bases for V and 1 base for J; bases not matched to a gene: 5. The CDR3 contains 14 residues. The DNA of the CDR3 is TGTGCCAGCAGCTTTAGCGGGACTTCCTACGAGCAGTACTTC. It specifies CASSFSGTSYEQYF.

The chain uses TRBV10-3 and TRBJ1-1, with TRBD1 matching over 8 bases. Per the germline V gene, CDR1 is ENHRY and CDR2 is SYGVKD. This CDR3 is 13 amino acids long. The junction had 6 bases not matched to a gene; V was cut back by 6 bases and J by 6 bases. CDR3 DNA sequence: TGTGCCATCAGGACGACAGGGGAGGCTGAAGCTTTCTTT. It encodes CAIRTTGEAEAFF.

This rearrangement joins TRBV5-1 to TRBJ2-3; 7 nucleotides align to TRBD1. Germline V gene sequence: CDR1 SGHRS, CDR2 YFSETQ. J gave up 2 bases and V 2 bases, and 8 bases lay outside the gene matches. The CDR3 runs 16 residues. The CDR3 coding sequence is TGCGCCAGCAGCTTTATCTGGGGACAGAACACAGATACGCAGTATTTT. Encoded protein: CASSFIWGQNTDTQYF.